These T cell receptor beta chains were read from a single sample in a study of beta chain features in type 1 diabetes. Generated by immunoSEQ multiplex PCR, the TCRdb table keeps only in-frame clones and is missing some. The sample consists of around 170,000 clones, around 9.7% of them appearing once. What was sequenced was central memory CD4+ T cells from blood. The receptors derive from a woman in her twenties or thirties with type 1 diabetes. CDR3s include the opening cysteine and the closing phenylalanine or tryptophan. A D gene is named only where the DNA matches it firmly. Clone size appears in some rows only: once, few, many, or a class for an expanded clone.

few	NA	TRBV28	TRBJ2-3	TGTGCCAGCAGTTTTCAGGGAACGTCTAGCACAGATACGCAGTATTTT	CASSFQGTSSTDTQYF
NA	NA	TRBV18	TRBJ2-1	TGTGCCAGCTCAGGGGGCGGCTCCTACAATGAGCAGTTCTTC	CASSGGGSYNEQFF
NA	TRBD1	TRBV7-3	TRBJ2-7	TGTGCCAGCAGCTTAACCGGGACAGGGTGGAGCGAGCAGTACTTC	CASSLTGTGWSEQYF
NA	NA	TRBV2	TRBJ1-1	TGTGCCAGCAGTTGGCAGGGGACTGAAGCTTTCTTT	CASSWQGTEAFF
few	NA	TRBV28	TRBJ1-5	TGTGCCAGCACCTGGGGGCTTGATCAGCCCCAGCATTTT	CASTWGLDQPQHF
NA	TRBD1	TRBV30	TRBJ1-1	TGTGCCTGGAAATCTAGGGACAGAAGATACACTGAAGCTTTCTTT	CAWKSRDRRYTEAFF
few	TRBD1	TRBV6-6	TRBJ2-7	TGTGCCAGCAGTTACAGGACAGGGGGCGGCGACGAGCAGTACTTC	CASSYRTGGGDEQYF
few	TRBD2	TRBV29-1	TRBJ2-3	TGCAGCGCTAGCGGGAGTGGCACAGATACGCAGTATTTT	CSASGSGTDTQYF
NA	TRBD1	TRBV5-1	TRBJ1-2	TGCGCCAGCAGCTGGGGACAGCCTGATAACTATGGCTACACCTTC	CASSWGQPDNYGYTF
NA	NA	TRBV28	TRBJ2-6	TGTGCCAGCAGTTTTAATCGGGGGAGTGCCTCTGGGGCCAACGTCCTGACTTTC	CASSFNRGSASGANVLTF
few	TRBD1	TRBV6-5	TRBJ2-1	TGTGCCAGCAGCATTAGACAGGGGGCGAATGAGCAGTTCTTC	CASSIRQGANEQFF
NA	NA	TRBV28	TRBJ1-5	TGTGCCAGCAGTTTCGACAGAATAGGACAGCCCCAGCATTTT	CASSFDRIGQPQHF
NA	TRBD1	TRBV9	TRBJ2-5	TGTGCCAGCAGCGTAGTGGCAGGGGGTCAAGAGACCCAGTACTTC	CASSVVAGGQETQYF
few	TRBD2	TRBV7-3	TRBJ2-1	TGTGCCAGCAGCGAGGGACTAGCGGGAGGCACTCAGGGTGAGCAGTTCTTC	CASSEGLAGGTQGEQFF
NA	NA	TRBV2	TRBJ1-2	TGTGCCAGCTATTCAGGGGCGTGGGCCAACTATGGCTACACCTTC	CASYSGAWANYGYTF
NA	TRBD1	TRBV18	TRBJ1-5	TGTGCCAGCTCACCGATAGCAGGGGGTGATCAGCCCCAGCATTTT	CASSPIAGGDQPQHF
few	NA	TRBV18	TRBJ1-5	TGTGCCAGCTCCCCCACTATTAATCAGCCCCAGCATTTT	CASSPTINQPQHF
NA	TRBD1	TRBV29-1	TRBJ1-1	TGCAGCGTCCCGGGACAGAGAAGCATGAACACTGAAGCTTTCTTT	CSVPGQRSMNTEAFF
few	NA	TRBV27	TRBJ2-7	TGTGCCAGCAGTTTCTTACAGGGAAGGTACGAGCAGTACTTC	CASSFLQGRYEQYF
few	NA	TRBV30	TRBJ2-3	TGTGCCTGGAGCTTTACAGGGACAGATACGCAGTATTTT	CAWSFTGTDTQYF
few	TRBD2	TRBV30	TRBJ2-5	TGTGCCTGGAGTGTAGCGGGAGGATCTCAAGAGACCCAGTACTTC	CAWSVAGGSQETQYF
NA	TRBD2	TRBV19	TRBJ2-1	TGTGCCAGCAGTGAGGGAAGGAGTCTCCAGCGGGGTGAGCAGTTCTTC	CASSEGRSLQRGEQFF
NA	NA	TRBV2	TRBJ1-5	TGTGCCAGCAGTGAGGGCAGCTCCGGACAGCCCCAGCATTTT	CASSEGSSGQPQHF
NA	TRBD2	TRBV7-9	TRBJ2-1	TGTGCCAGCAGCTTACCCCCTCGTCTAGCGGGAGCGCAGAATGAGCAGTTCTTC	CASSLPPRLAGAQNEQFF